The 12 T cell receptor beta chains in this list originate from one sample, sequenced in a study of cytomegalovirus exposure and HLA in healthy donors. Primers: 60 Vbeta forward and 13 Jbeta reverse. Sequenced by immunoSEQ multiplex PCR; TCRdb stores in-frame clones only, minus some. The sample contains 200,000 to 250,000 clones, just under 85% of which appear only once. Sequencing was done on a sample of PBMCs. These TCRs come from a woman aged 40 to 50 in good health and CMV-seronegative.

The chain has TRBV5-4 and TRBJ2-1; 7 nucleotides agree with TRBD2. The V and J ends lost 0 bases and 7 bases, in that order; junction bases with no gene match: 4. The germline V gene has CDR1 SGHNT and CDR2 YYREEE (reference sequence). The CDR3 is 14 amino acids. The CDR3 protein is CASSLAGEGNEQFF. In DNA, the CDR3 is TGTGCCAGCAGCTTGGCGGGGGAGGGGAATGAGCAGTTCTTC.

The CDR3 DNA reads as TGTGCCATCAGTGAGACCCAGGGGGCGATACGTAACGAGCAGTACTTC. Its translation: CAISETQGAIRNEQYF. The chain links TRBV10-3 to TRBJ2-7; 8 bases align to TRBD1. CDR1 is ENHRY, CDR2 SYGVKD, per germline. The CDR3 has 16 residues. Unmatched junction bases numbered 11, after V lost 2 bases and J lost 5 bases.

The chain recombines TRBV11-2 with TRBJ1-1, with D possibly TRBD1 on 6 matching bases. This CDR3 comprises 14 residues. V was clipped by 6 bases and J by 7 bases, with 18 bases between them. Germline values: CDR1 SGHAT, CDR2 FQNNGV. The CDR3 region has the DNA TGTGCCAGCAGGAAGTCCCGGGGGGCCCATGAAGCTTTCTTT. The encoded protein is CASRKSRGAHEAFF.

V and J are TRBV18 and TRBJ1-4; TRBD1 aligns across 9 bases. V dropped 10 bases and J dropped 7; count of bases not matched to a gene: 7. The CDR3 loop spans 13 amino acids. The germline V gene encodes CDR1 KGHSH and CDR2 LQKENI. CDR3 loop: CANSRQGGEKLFF. The CDR3 DNA sequence: TGTGCCAACAGCCGACAGGGGGGTGAAAAACTGTTTTTT.

CDR3 nucleotide sequence: TGCAGCGTTGAAGGACAGCCGAACACTGAAGCTTTCTTT. Its translation is CSVEGQPNTEAFF. The V call is TRBV29-1, the J call TRBJ1-1; D might be TRBD1 (5 bases). Trimming removed 1 base at V and 1 base at J, with 7 bases between. CDR3 length equals 13 residues. Germline-derived CDR1 and CDR2 are SQVTM and ANQGSEA.

As concerns this clone: Different DNA sequences within this sample yield the same CDR3. The chain joins TRBV18 to TRBJ2-7, with TRBD1 matching 7 bases. The trim removed 3 bases at V and 2 bases at J, leaving 1 base unmatched. Germline V gene sequence: CDR1 KGHSH, CDR2 LQKENI. This CDR3 is built from 13 residues. The CDR3 protein is CASSPTGAYEQYF. The CDR3 DNA reads as TGTGCCAGCTCACCCACAGGGGCCTACGAGCAGTACTTC.

V gene TRBV5-1 combines with J gene TRBJ2-1, with D maybe TRBD1 (6 bases). Trimming removed 0 bases at V and 12 bases at J, with 13 bases between. Germline V CDR1 and CDR2: SGHRS, YFSETQ. CDR3 size: 13 residues. CDR3 protein: CASSLARGYWQFF. CDR3 DNA: TGCGCCAGCAGCTTGGCCAGGGGTTATTGGCAGTTCTTC.

The chain recombines TRBV28 with TRBJ1-2; 9 bases fit TRBD1. This CDR3 is built from 14 residues. J was trimmed by 4 bases and V by 7 bases; bases with no gene match: 7. Germline V CDR1 and CDR2: MDHEN, SYDVKM. CDR3 coding DNA: TGTGCCAGCACGCGACCGGGACAGGGCTATGGCTACACCTTC. Translating it yields CASTRPGQGYGYTF.

The chain joins TRBV6-5 to TRBJ2-1, with TRBD1 identical over 8 bases. CDR3 length equals 13 residues. J lost 7 bases, V lost 5 bases, and 4 bases had no gene match. The germline gives CDR1 MNHEY, CDR2 SVGAGI. The CDR3 region has the DNA TGTGCCAGCAGTGCGGACAGGGCTAATGAGCAGTTCTTC. Translation: CASSADRANEQFF.

The V gene is TRBV4-1, the J gene TRBJ2-7; a weak D match, TRBD1 (6 bases). The CDR3 consists of 16 residues. Per germline, CDR1 MGHRA and CDR2 YSYEKL. V was trimmed by 3 bases and J by 1 base, leaving 16 bases between them. This CDR3 reads CASSQAQGLKSYEQYF. The CDR3 DNA reads TGCGCCAGCAGCCAGGCCCAGGGGCTTAAGTCCTACGAGCAGTACTTC.

This clone was observed a few times. This sequence joins TRBV5-6 and TRBJ2-6, with D unclear. V lost 4 bases and J lost 1, with 6 bases in between. Germline V gives CDR1 SGHDT, CDR2 YYEEEE. CDR3 length equals 14 residues. CDR3 region: CASSPRSGANVLTF. The DNA for the CDR3 is TGTGCCAGCAGCCCCAGATCTGGGGCCAACGTCCTGACTTTC.

V gene TRBV29-1 combines with J gene TRBJ1-2; D not certain. Germline-derived CDR1 and CDR2 are SQVTM and ANQGSEA. V dropped 5 bases and J dropped 0 bases, with 13 bases sitting between them. The CDR3 is 14 amino acids. Here the CDR3 DNA reads TGCAGCGTTCAAGGACGGGGAGCTAACTATGGCTACACCTTC. Translated: CSVQGRGANYGYTF.